The next 3 T cell receptor beta chains were all read from a single sample in a study of blood T cell repertoires in COVID-19. Libraries were prepared by immunoSEQ multiplex PCR; TCRdb keeps only in-frame clonotypes and omits some of them. The sample shows 50,000 or so clones, roughly 91% of them seen only once. Sequenced material: peripheral blood. All receptors come from a man aged 45-65 years with active COVID-19.

CDR3 residues: CASSIVTVNSPLHF. The CDR3 DNA reads as TGTGCCAGTAGTATCGTGACAGTTAATTCACCCCTCCACTTT. The chain uses TRBV19 and TRBJ1-6; D is perhaps TRBD1 (5 bases). Looked up from germline, CDR1 is LNHDA and CDR2 is SQIVND (reference sequence). CDR3 size: 14 residues. Trimming shortened V by 3 bases and J by 6 bases, and 9 bases separated the two germline ends.

The V gene is TRBV7-6, the J gene TRBJ1-5, with D possibly being TRBD1 (6 bases). The CDR3 loop spans 15 amino acids. Trimming cost V 4 bases and J 8 bases, with 18 bases left between them. Germline assignment: CDR1 SGHVS and CDR2 FNYEAQ. CDR3 sequence: CASSSQGPGGEPQHF. The CDR3 DNA follows: TGTGCCAGCAGCTCCCAGGGGCCAGGCGGAGAGCCCCAGCATTTT.

The chain joins TRBV11-1 to TRBJ2-2; 8 positions agree with TRBD2. CDR3 length: 15 amino acids. Germline trimming cut 10 bases from V and 5 bases from J; bases unmatched to any gene: 12. Germline CDR1 SGHAT, CDR2 FQDESV (reference sequence). In nucleotides, the CDR3 is TGTGCCACATACCCCGGGACTAGAAGGACCGGGGAGCTGTTTTTT. Its translation: CATYPGTRRTGELFF.